The 21 T cell receptor beta chains in this list originate from one sample, sequenced in a study of cytomegalovirus exposure and HLA in healthy donors. PCR was performed using 60 Vbeta and 13 Jbeta primers. Data came from immunoSEQ multiplex PCR; TCRdb stores just in-frame clones and leaves some out. The repertoire has about 200,000 clones, roughly 80% of them found once; the top ten carry approximately 3.9%. The sequencing input was PBMCs. The receptors here all came from a male donor in good health and CMV-seronegative.

The genes are TRBV11-2 and TRBJ2-6; D gene unclear. CDR3 size: 15 residues. V was trimmed by 1 base and J by 0 bases, leaving 4 bases between them. The germline gives CDR1 SGHAT, CDR2 FQNNGV. The CDR3 coding sequence is TGTGCCAGCAGCTTAGCCCTCTCTGGGGCCAACGTCCTGACTTTC. Amino acids: CASSLALSGANVLTF.

This chain joins TRBV19 and TRBJ2-1, with D perhaps matching TRBD2 (6 bases). With 3 bases removed from V and 0 bases from J, the gap between germline ends came to 6 bases. CDR1 and CDR2 (germline): LNHDA, SQIVND (reference sequence). The CDR3 totals 14 residues. DNA for the CDR3: TGTGCCAGTAGTATCGGGGGCTCCTACAATGAGCAGTTCTTC. Encoded protein: CASSIGGSYNEQFF.

The gene calls are TRBV6-5 and TRBJ2-5; possible D gene TRBD1, 6 bases. The J call may be wrong; the DNA end is better matched by TRBJ2-7. This CDR3 has 15 amino acids. The germline gives CDR1 MNHEY, CDR2 SVGAGI. This CDR3 is CASSSPGHLSYEQYF. The DNA for the CDR3 is TGTGCCAGCAGTAGCCCGGGACACCTCTCCTACGAGCAGTACTTC.

Only a few counts were recorded for this clone. The chain carries TRBV4-1 and TRBJ2-7; maybe TRBD1 (6 bases). Germline loops: CDR1 MGHRA, CDR2 YSYEKL. This CDR3 spans 14 amino acids. Trimming took 1 base from V and 4 from J, leaving 11 bases between them. This CDR3 reads CASSQVTGSYEQYF. DNA for the CDR3: TGCGCCAGCAGCCAAGTAACAGGGTCATACGAGCAGTACTTC.

The chain links TRBV6-6 to TRBJ2-2; 8 bases map to TRBD1. With V trimmed by 5 bases and J by 5 bases, 10 bases remained unmatched. Germline V gene data show CDR1 as MNHNY and CDR2 as SVGAGI (reference sequence). CDR3 length: 16 residues. CDR3 protein: CASSRRTGRRTGELFF. CDR3 DNA: TGTGCCAGCAGTCGACGGACAGGGAGAAGGACCGGGGAGCTGTTTTTT.

The chain has TRBV7-9 and TRBJ2-7; TRBD2 is a possible D gene (6 bases). The CDR3 sequence is 14 residues long. V gave up 1 base and J gave up 2 bases, with 9 bases separating them. Germline V gene lookup returns CDR1 SEHNR and CDR2 FQNEAQ (reference sequence). CDR3 bases: TGTGCCAGCAGCTTAGATCGGGGGACCTACGAGCAGTACTTC. Its translation: CASSLDRGTYEQYF.

The V call is TRBV15, the J call TRBJ1-6; D ambiguous. V lost 4 bases to trimming and J lost 5 bases, with 12 bases between them. CDR3 length: 15 residues. Germline V lookup: CDR1 LNHNV, CDR2 YYDKDF (reference sequence). The CDR3 coding sequence is TGTGCCACCAGCACCGAGTCATTTGATAATTCACCCCTCCACTTT. Translated, it gives CATSTESFDNSPLHF.

The CDR3 DNA sequence: TGTGCCAGCAGCTTGTGGGGGGGAATTAGCGGGTGGAGCTCCTACGAGCAGTACTTC. Residues: CASSLWGGISGWSSYEQYF. The chain recombines TRBV5-6 with TRBJ2-7; 7 bases are shared with TRBD2. V shed 1 base and J 0 bases; nucleotides not matched to a gene: 16. Germline lookup yields CDR1 SGHDT and CDR2 YYEEEE. This CDR3 spans 19 amino acids.

This rearrangement joins TRBV6-5 to TRBJ1-3, with D possibly TRBD1 on 6 matching bases. The V end was cut by 6 bases, the J end by 2 bases, with 14 bases between. The CDR3 sequence is 15 residues long. CDR1 is MNHEY and CDR2 is SVGAGI in the germline V gene. The CDR3 spells CASRTTGLAGNTIYF. The CDR3 DNA is TGTGCCAGCAGGACCACAGGGTTGGCTGGAAACACCATATATTTT.

This clone was observed a handful of times. The chain has TRBV20-1 and TRBJ1-1; D is unresolved. CDR3 size: 11 residues. The germline gives CDR1 DFQATT, CDR2 SNEGSKA (reference sequence). CDR3 protein: CTPGSITEAFF. Written as DNA, the CDR3 is TGCACTCCCGGGAGTATCACTGAAGCTTTCTTT.

CDR3 in DNA: TGTGCCAGCAGCTTAGCGGGACTAGCGGGAGGGAATTCCTACGAGCAGTACTTC. Translating gives CASSLAGLAGGNSYEQYF. The rearrangement joins TRBV7-2 to TRBJ2-5, with TRBD2 matching 16 bases. The J call is uncertain, as TRBJ2-7 better fits the DNA end. CDR3 length equals 18 residues. In germline, CDR1 is SGHTA, CDR2 FQGNSA.

This clone was detected once. Mismatch with germline at one junction end may stem from a read error. This chain uses TRBV11-2 with TRBJ2-1; 7 bases agree with TRBD1. CDR3 length: 11 amino acids. Germline CDR1 SGHAT, CDR2 FQNNGV. For the CDR3, the DNA is TGTGCCAGCAGCCCGAGGACAGGTGGTGTCTTC. It codes for CASSPRTGGVF.

This clone occurred once. V usage is TRBV2 and J usage is TRBJ2-5; 8 nucleotides line up with TRBD2. The CDR3 loop spans 15 amino acids. Germline V CDR1 and CDR2: SNHLY, FYNNEI. V shed 4 bases and J 7 bases; nucleotides not matched to a gene: 11. CDR3 sequence reads: CASSVEQGSGGTQYF. The CDR3 nucleotides read TGTGCCAGCAGTGTAGAGCAGGGCAGCGGGGGGACCCAGTACTTC.

The chain employs TRBV11-2 and TRBJ1-1; 8 bases are shared with TRBD1. CDR1 SGHAT and CDR2 FQNNGV come from the germline V gene. J lost 4 bases, V lost 5 bases, and 9 bases had no gene match. The CDR3 has 15 amino acids. CDR3 bases: TGTGCCAGCAGCGGAAGGACAGGGAGGTCCACTGAAGCTTTCTTT. Translated, it gives CASSGRTGRSTEAFF.

The chain carries TRBV5-1 and TRBJ2-3; tentatively, D is TRBD2 (6 bases). The germline V gene encodes CDR1 SGHRS and CDR2 YFSETQ. The V gene lost 4 bases and the J gene lost 3 bases, with 12 bases spanning the gap. The CDR3 loop spans 14 amino acids. The CDR3 DNA reads TGCGCCAGCAGCGCCGGGAGAAGTACAGATACGCAGTATTTT. Protein sequence: CASSAGRSTDTQYF.

This chain connects TRBV12-5 to TRBJ2-3; D unclear. Trimming removed 1 base from V and 8 bases from J, with 10 bases in between. The CDR3 runs to 13 residues. Germline-derived CDR1 and CDR2 are LGHNT and FRNRAP. CDR3 amino acids: CASGLGPRGTQYF. As DNA, the CDR3 is TGTGCTAGTGGTTTGGGGCCTAGAGGTACGCAGTATTTT.

This rearrangement joins TRBV29-1 to TRBJ1-1; TRBD1 matches 8 bases. Germline V gives CDR1 SQVTM, CDR2 ANQGSEA. This CDR3 region has 15 residues. With 6 bases clipped from V and 0 bases from J, the junction kept 9 bases outside the gene matches. The CDR3 coding sequence is TGCAGCGTCCTACCTCAGACAGGGGTGAACACTGAAGCTTTCTTT. It specifies CSVLPQTGVNTEAFF.

The J gene is TRBJ2-1, the V gene TRBV5-1; 8 nucleotides align to TRBD2. The CDR3 has 16 residues. Unmatched junction bases numbered 15, after V lost 4 bases and J lost 9 bases. Germline CDR1 SGHRS, CDR2 YFSETQ. The CDR3 here is CASSPRGSAGESEQFF. The DNA of the CDR3 is TGCGCCAGCAGCCCCAGGGGCTCAGCGGGAGAGAGTGAGCAGTTCTTC. Filled out from reference TRBV5-1 and TRBJ2-1, the complete variable domain reads KAGVTQTPRYLIKTRGQQVTLSCSPISGHRSVSWYQQTPGQGLQFLFEYFSETQRNKGNFPGRFSGRQFSNSRSEMNVSTLELGDSALYLCASSPRGSAGESEQFFGPGTRLTVL.

V and J are TRBV28 and TRBJ1-2; D gene unclear. In germline, CDR1 is MDHEN, CDR2 SYDVKM. V shed 4 bases and J shed 4 bases, with 10 bases lying between them. This CDR3 is 13 amino acids long. CDR3 residues: CASSSGGTYGYTF. CDR3 sequence (DNA): TGTGCCAGCAGTTCGGGAGGAACCTATGGCTACACCTTC.

The chain combines TRBV5-1 with TRBJ2-3, with D uncertain. Germline V gene data show CDR1 as SGHRS and CDR2 as YFSETQ. Trimming cost V 7 bases and J 0 bases, with 12 bases left between them. This CDR3 region has 14 residues. The CDR3 is CASRQTTSTDTQYF. The CDR3, as DNA: TGCGCCAGCCGGCAGACAACTAGCACAGATACGCAGTATTTT.

This rearrangement joins TRBV9 to TRBJ2-5; 14 bases are shared with TRBD2. Unmatched junction bases numbered 5, after V lost 0 bases and J lost 4 bases. The length of the CDR3 is 17 residues. Germline V gene sequence: CDR1 SGDLS, CDR2 YYNGEE. The CDR3 spells CASSVGGLAGDRETQYF. The CDR3 DNA reads TGTGCCAGCAGCGTAGGGGGACTAGCGGGAGACCGAGAGACCCAGTACTTC. The variable domain in full, with the rest retrieved from reference TRBV9 and TRBJ2-5, is DSGVTQTPKHLITATGQRVTLRCSPRSGDLSVYWYQQSLDQGLQFLIQYYNGEERAKGNILERFSAQQFPDLHSELNLSSLELGDSALYFCASSVGGLAGDRETQYFGPGTRLLVL.